The rows below give T cell receptor beta chains drawn from one sample of a study of cytomegalovirus exposure and HLA in healthy donors. Data came from immunoSEQ multiplex PCR; TCRdb stores just in-frame clones and leaves some out. The sample lists 200,000 or so clones, roughly four fifths occurring once. Sequencing was carried out using PBMCs. The receptors originated from a young woman in good health and CMV-seropositive. Both conserved end residues are part of each CDR3. D genes are given only for firm matches. Size tells how often a clone was seen (once, few, many) or the class of an expanded clone, and some rows leave it out.

j_call cdr3_length v_call clone_size d_call cdr3_aa cdr3_nt
TRBJ1-4 14 TRBV4-1 - TRBD1 CASSPGQGTEKLFF TGCGCCAGCAGCCCAGGACAGGGGACTGAAAAACTGTTTTTT
TRBJ2-1 14 TRBV6-5 - TRBD2 CASSRAGALNEQFF TGTGCCAGCAGTCGAGCGGGGGCCCTCAATGAGCAGTTCTTC
TRBJ2-2 13 TRBV19 - - CATQTTNTGELFF TGTGCCACCCAGACAACGAACACCGGGGAGCTGTTTTTT
TRBJ2-2 14 TRBV19 - TRBD2 CASRWGGNTGELFF TGTGCCAGTAGGTGGGGGGGTAACACCGGGGAGCTGTTTTTT
TRBJ2-7 17 TRBV7-2 few TRBD1 CASSFTGWDRGYYEQYF TGTGCCAGCAGCTTCACCGGCTGGGACAGGGGTTACTACGAGCAGTACTTC
TRBJ2-2 17 TRBV9 - TRBD2 CVSSAPTSGKNTGELFF TGTGTCAGCAGCGCCCCGACTAGCGGGAAAAACACCGGGGAGCTGTTTTTT
TRBJ2-5 13 TRBV6-1 once - CASRNMMEKTQYF TGTGCCAGCAGAAACATGATGGAGAAGACCCAGTACTTC
TRBJ1-4 13 TRBV12-5 - - CASGSTGGEKLFF TGTGCTAGTGGTTCCACCGGGGGGGAAAAACTGTTTTTT
TRBJ2-5 15 TRBV15 - TRBD2 CATSRNGGSGETQYF TGTGCCACCAGCAGAAACGGGGGGTCGGGAGAGACCCAGTACTTC
TRBJ2-2 15 TRBV28 - TRBD2 CASSLAGGITGELFF TGTGCCAGCAGCCTAGCGGGGGGGATTACCGGGGAGCTGTTTTTT
TRBJ2-2 15 TRBV25-1 - TRBD1 CASRGTGANTGELFF TGTGCCAGCAGAGGGACAGGGGCCAACACCGGGGAGCTGTTTTTT
TRBJ1-2 13 TRBV6-5 - - CASSEAGRKGYTF TGTGCCAGCAGTGAAGCCGGGAGGAAAGGCTACACCTTC
TRBJ1-2 11 TRBV6-5 - - CATRVGEGYTF TGTGCCACCAGAGTAGGGGAAGGCTACACCTTC
TRBJ2-2 16 TRBV7-3 - - CASSLGLSRGTGELFF TGTGCCAGCAGCTTAGGCCTGAGCAGGGGAACCGGGGAGCTGTTTTTT
TRBJ1-5 16 TRBV19 - - CACSMGGRAYGQPQHF TGTGCCTGTAGTATGGGAGGCAGGGCTTACGGTCAGCCCCAGCATTTT
TRBJ2-4 15 TRBV6-5 - TRBD1 CASSYSRGPKNIQYF TGTGCCAGCAGTTACTCCAGGGGGCCCAAAAACATTCAGTACTTC
TRBJ2-5 15 TRBV7-9 - - CASSPRVEGTETQYF TGTGCCAGCAGCCCTAGGGTCGAGGGTACTGAGACCCAGTACTTC
TRBJ2-1 17 TRBV7-9 - - CASRPLVPRSTNNEQFF TGTGCCAGCAGGCCCCTAGTCCCTCGGTCAACTAACAATGAGCAGTTCTTC
TRBJ1-5 14 TRBV7-9 - - CASSLTGSNQPQHF TGTGCCAGCAGCTTAACAGGAAGCAATCAGCCCCAGCATTTT
TRBJ1-2 13 TRBV28 - - CASSLGAVYGYTF TGCGCCAGCAGTTTGGGTGCGGTATATGGCTACACCTTC
TRBJ1-2 13 TRBV30 - - CAWNRRTDNGCTF TGTGCCTGGAATAGACGGACAGACAATGGCTGCACCTTC
TRBJ2-5 15 TRBV5-6 - TRBD1 CASTRDRGPQETQYF TGTGCCAGCACCCGGGACAGGGGGCCCCAAGAGACCCAGTACTTC
TRBJ2-2 18 TRBV4-2 - TRBD2 CASSQDPSGGFNTGELFF TGTGCCAGCAGCCAAGACCCTTCGGGGGGGTTTAACACCGGGGAGCTGTTTTTT
TRBJ1-3 17 TRBV7-9 - - CSSSQYPRERSGNTIYF TGTTCCAGCAGCCAGTACCCTAGAGAACGCTCTGGAAACACCATATATTTT
TRBJ2-1 17 TRBV9 - TRBD2 CASSVASRLAGGDEQFF TGTGCCAGCAGCGTAGCATCTCGGCTAGCGGGGGGGGATGAGCAGTTCTTC
TRBJ2-3 16 TRBV18 - - CASSPSGSTDQDTQYF TGTGCCAGCTCACCATCCGGGAGTACGGACCAGGATACGCAGTATTTT
TRBJ1-4 15 TRBV7-9 - - CASTGSWSSNEKLFF TGTGCCAGCACGGGGTCCTGGAGCTCTAATGAAAAACTGTTTTTT
TRBJ2-2 14 TRBV7-3 - - CASSLVFGTGELFF TGTGCCAGCAGCTTAGTTTTCGGGACCGGGGAGCTGTTTTTT
TRBJ2-2 13 TRBV7-7 - - CASSLVEGGELFF TGTGCTAGCAGCTTAGTTGAGGGCGGGGAGCTGTTTTTT
TRBJ2-3 13 TRBV30 - TRBD1 CAWRGQGLGTQYF TGTGCCTGGAGGGGACAGGGTTTAGGTACGCAGTATTTT
TRBJ1-1 15 TRBV4-2 few TRBD1 CASSAQQGANTEAFF TGTGCCAGCAGCGCCCAGCAGGGGGCGAACACTGAAGCTTTCTTT
TRBJ1-2 13 TRBV11-2 - TRBD1 CASSDTTGNGYTF TGTGCCAGCAGCGACACGACAGGGAATGGCTACACCTTC
TRBJ2-7 17 TRBV21-1 - - CASSFHTVGAGGYEQYF TGTGCCAGCAGCTTCCATACCGTAGGGGCGGGGGGTTACGAGCAGTACTTC
TRBJ1-4 14 TRBV13 - - CASSLGGVIEKLFF TGTGCCAGCAGCTTAGGAGGGGTCATTGAAAAACTGTTTTTT
TRBJ1-3 15 TRBV6-6 - - CASSYGGNSGNTIYF TGTGCCAGCAGTTACGGGGGGAACTCCGGAAACACCATATATTTT
TRBJ2-1 19 TRBV5-1 - TRBD1 CASSPRIGQGPIRYNEQFF TGCGCCAGCAGCCCACGGATCGGACAGGGCCCTATTCGATACAATGAGCAGTTCTTC
TRBJ2-3 14 TRBV13 once - CASSLLITTDTQYF TGTGCCAGCAGCTTACTAATTACCACAGATACGCAGTATTTT
TRBJ1-5 15 TRBV7-2 - TRBD1 CASSLTRDRNQPQHF TGTGCCAGCAGCTTAACACGGGACAGGAATCAGCCCCAGCATTTT
TRBJ1-2 14 TRBV6-1 - TRBD1 CASSEQGANYGYTF TGTGCCAGCAGTGAACAGGGGGCAAACTATGGCTACACCTTC
TRBJ1-3 13 TRBV2 - - CASGAEPGNTIYF TGTGCCAGCGGGGCAGAGCCAGGAAACACCATATATTTT